The entry below gives a single T cell receptor beta chain sequence along with its context. Its antigen is undetermined. The entry originates in a study of shared clonotypes between healthy human individuals. Background on the study: Three plates each covered CD4 naive and memory; CD8 naive two, CD8 memory one. Study results and limitations: Generally, naive subsets (rather than memory subsets) showed larger estimated richness. Roughly 5% was the fraction of naive CD4 clonotypes found shared across four donors.

Germline V CDR1 and CDR2: SQVTM, ANQGSEA. This CDR3 is 14 amino acids long. The V and J ends lost 7 bases and 0 bases respectively, with 12 bases between them. About 30,000 T cell genomes (around 200 ng DNA) went into each sorted-subset replicate. Clones were read by immunoSEQ multiplex PCR, and TCRdb kept only the in-frame ones, dropping some. The profile covers about 590,000 clones, with about 95% appearing a single time and 0.095% to 0.12% taken by the ten largest. CD45RO-negative cells were positively selected for CCR7, leaving out terminally differentiated effector memory CD45RA+ cells. The material sequenced was naive CD8+ T cells sorted from blood. The receptor was derived from a woman younger than 45 in good health. The chain combines TRBV29-1 with TRBJ2-2; no clear D gene. CDR3 nucleotide sequence: TGCAGCGCGTCCGATCTTGCGAACACCGGGGAGCTGTTTTTT. Protein product: CSASDLANTGELFF.